This section outlines one TCR beta chain sequence together with its context. This clonotype was seen more than once but under ten times. The clone's antigen remains unknown. Nothing much larger sits one base from this clone, and base qualities are not available. The data originate from a study of human T cells and chemical hapten exposure (dated by TCRdb to the early 2020s). General notes on the study: The libraries were sequenced as a pool, and the TCR yield per sample differed mostly because of small variations in library volumes within the pool. The study tracked peripheral blood TCR repertoire changes in vivo during primary and secondary sensitization to the hapten diphenylcyclopropenone (DPC) in alopecia patients. From each blood RNA sample, both TCR alpha and TCR beta chains were sequenced. The paper's findings and limits, for the study overall: Repeated subsampling changed both the strength of the expansion versus patch-test correlation and the threshold at which the correlation became significant. DPC sensitization did not change how many TCRs were above 1 in 1000 frequency, and no evidence was found of alterations in global repertoire structure.

CDR1 and CDR2 were assigned from the germline V gene as ENHRY and SYGVKD. V is shortened by 10 bases, J by 3 bases, and the region joining them spans 15 bases. From the cysteine through the phenylalanine, the CDR3 covers 13 amino acids. Here the CDR3 DNA is all that survives: 39 bases in frame from base 1. Explained via the paper, the time point label denotes: healthy volunteer bleed at 2 weeks. Total RNA was extracted from unfractionated whole blood that had been collected in Tempus Blood RNA tubes. About 5 healthy volunteers served as TCR sequencing controls and were bled at day 0, 2 weeks and 6 weeks. Library preparation employed RACE. The instrument given in TCRdb is NextSeq 500. During library preparation, unique molecular identifiers were attached to individual cDNA molecules so that TCRs could be counted in a quantitative, reproducible way. The authors' pipeline ran thus. A median of about 100,000 TCRs per sample was observed, with a range of about 20,000 to 690,600. V, J and CDR3 annotation of the TCR reads was performed with the Decombinator software suite. For the PS versus PT1 abundance plots, all samples were subsampled to the same number of TCRs (28,000). Expanded TCRs were defined as absent before sensitization and observed at least eight times at the 2-week time point. The public sequencing data were trimmed at Q25 with fastp and processed into clonotypes with MiXCR by TCRdb, which kept only in-frame beta chains. Records with the same CDR3 protein are collapsed into one entry carrying the most frequent genes and DNA. What appears here as the V and J calls and clone size reflects TCRdb's work, not the paper's. This sample holds about 130,000 distinct CDR3 sequences; approximately 10% were observed only once. Of the sample, under 2% is held by the ten largest clones.

The sequence joins TRBV10-3 to TRBJ1-1, with no confident D gene call. The receptor comes from a male donor in good health. Some clones in this sample may be carry-over from other donors' samples. The sequencing input was whole blood. The CDR3 region: CATAGLSDTEAFF. The DNA is TGTGCCACCGCAGGCCTATCTGACACTGAAGCTTTCTTT.